Following are 3 T cell receptor beta chains from one sample sequenced in a study of T-cell reconstitution after alpha-beta-depleted transplantation in children. Unique molecular identifiers were used to barcode this TCRbeta library. Via MiXCR, TCRdb re-called the PCR reads, giving one row per CDR3 protein. The data hold 700,000 to 950,000 distinct CDR3 sequences, with roughly 16% observed a single time. The input for sequencing was PBMCs, mostly from graft donor cells, taken 360 days after TCRalphabeta/CD19-depleted stem cell transplant. The receptor set was obtained from a male patient under 18 who had a stem cell transplant for acute lymphoblastic leukemia, so the T cells may come from the graft donor.

The chain uses TRBV20-1 and TRBJ2-5, with 8 bases fitting TRBD1. Germline V gene data show CDR1 as DFQATT and CDR2 as SNEGSKA (reference sequence). The CDR3 spans 15 residues. V was clipped by 3 bases and J by 4 bases; unmatched bases: 10. CDR3 nucleotides: TGCAGTGCTAGCCTCGTCCAGGGGGCGCGAGAGACCCAGTACTTC. Translation: CSASLVQGARETQYF.

The chain carries TRBV12-3 or TRBV12-4 and TRBJ2-2; D is possibly TRBD1 (5 bases). Trimming stripped 6 bases from V and 1 base from J, with 9 bases between. There are 14 residues in the CDR3. CDR3 DNA: TGTGCCAGCAGCAAGACAGAGAACACCGGGGAGCTGTTTTTT. Translating gives CASSKTENTGELFF.

This clonotype was seen a handful of times. The V and J genes are TRBV7-2 and TRBJ2-3; D not certain. This CDR3 contains 16 residues. The V end was cut by 1 base, the J end by 0 bases, with 11 bases between. CDR1 is SGHTA, CDR2 FQGNSA, per germline. CDR3 in amino acids: CASSLVRLGSTDTQYF. The DNA of the CDR3 is TGTGCCAGCAGCTTAGTTCGATTAGGGAGCACAGATACGCAGTATTTT.